The 32 T cell receptor beta chains listed next were all sequenced from one sample in a study of T cells expressing NK-cell markers. TCRdb reprocessed the 5' RACE reads, with one entry per CDR3 protein and no DNA. In total, the table holds 350,000 to 450,000 distinct CDR3 sequences. The material sequenced was blood T cells: a sorted CD56 or NKG2C T cell subset, CD4+ or CD8+ T cells, or bulk PBMC T cells (not recorded which). The receptors here all came from a man aged 18 to 69 in good health.

J is TRBJ2-7 and V is TRBV28; TCRdb calls TRBD1, which cannot be checked without DNA. Germline V lookup: CDR1 MDHEN, CDR2 SYDVKM. The CDR3 is 16 residues long. CDR3 protein: CASSSPRDRIRGEQYF.

The chain recombines TRBV28 with TRBJ2-1; TCRdb proposes TRBD1, but this gene call is untestable without DNA. The CDR3 spans 13 residues. CDR1 MDHEN and CDR2 SYDVKM come from the germline V gene. The CDR3 is CASTLSHVNEQFF.

V gene TRBV20-1 combines with J gene TRBJ2-7; TCRdb indicates TRBD1, and absent DNA this call remains unverified. From germline, CDR1 is DFQATT and CDR2 SNEGSKA (reference sequence). The CDR3 loop spans 15 amino acids. CDR3 loop: CSAARGHRGLYEQYF.

CDR3 residues: CASSLGGTGYQPQHF. This chain joins TRBV5-1 and TRBJ1-5; the TCRdb D gene call, TRBD1, has no DNA to confirm it. This CDR3 has 15 residues. CDR1 SGHRS and CDR2 YFSETQ come from the germline V gene.

This chain joins TRBV9 and TRBJ2-3; TCRdb selects TRBD1, and the lack of DNA leaves this call unchecked. Germline V gene sequence: CDR1 SGDLS, CDR2 YYNGEE. This CDR3 has 16 residues. The CDR3 region is CASSVAPGGSTDTQYF. The full variable domain, in which reference TRBV9 and TRBJ2-3 provide the parts outside the CDR3, is DSGVTQTPKHLITATGQRVTLRCSPRSGDLSVYWYQQSLDQGLQFLIQYYNGEERAKGNILERFSAQQFPDLHSELNLSSLELGDSALYFCASSVAPGGSTDTQYFGPGTRLTVL.

The chain carries TRBV11-2 and TRBJ1-5; TCRdb designates TRBD1, a call that cannot be tested without DNA. CDR3 length: 15 amino acids. The germline V gene has CDR1 SGHAT and CDR2 FQNNGV. The CDR3 sequence: CASSLTGRGGQPQHF.

The chain employs TRBV20-1 and TRBJ2-3; TCRdb proposes TRBD2, but this gene call is untestable without DNA. The CDR3 spans 14 residues. Germline V gene sequence: CDR1 DFQATT, CDR2 SNEGSKA (reference sequence). The CDR3: CSAPPAASTDTQYF.

This sequence joins TRBV2 and TRBJ1-1; TCRdb's D call of TRBD1 is untestable without DNA. Per germline, CDR1 SNHLY and CDR2 FYNNEI. The CDR3 covers 12 residues. CDR3 in amino acids: CASIWTGWEAFF.

The chain uses TRBV5-1 and TRBJ1-2; the TRBD1 assignment by TCRdb is unverifiable without DNA. CDR1 is SGHRS, CDR2 YFSETQ, per germline. This CDR3 has 15 residues. CDR3 region: CASSPGDRVISGYTF. The full variable domain, completed using reference TRBV5-1 and TRBJ1-2, is KAGVTQTPRYLIKTRGQQVTLSCSPISGHRSVSWYQQTPGQGLQFLFEYFSETQRNKGNFPGRFSGRQFSNSRSEMNVSTLELGDSALYLCASSPGDRVISGYTFGSGTRLTVV.

This sequence joins TRBV12-3 or TRBV12-4 and TRBJ1-5. The CDR3 runs to 15 residues. This CDR3 is CASSHGRKGNQPQHF.

The chain links TRBV20-1 to TRBJ2-6; there is no DNA to check the TCRdb D call of TRBD1. Germline values: CDR1 DFQATT, CDR2 SNEGSKA (reference sequence). This CDR3 is built from 18 residues. CDR3: CSARDTGILLSGANVPTF.

The chain couples TRBV7-2 to TRBJ2-2; TCRdb's D gene call, TRBD2, goes unchecked for lack of DNA. The CDR3 spans 16 residues. Germline CDR1 reads SGHTA; CDR2 reads FQGNSA. CDR3 amino acids: CASSLRTSGGAGELFF.

The rearrangement joins TRBV18 to TRBJ1-1. CDR1 is KGHSH, CDR2 LQKENI, per germline. The CDR3 runs 15 residues. This CDR3 reads CASSPREGKNTEAFF.

The J gene is TRBJ1-1, the V gene TRBV28. CDR1 is MDHEN and CDR2 is SYDVKM in the germline V gene. The length of the CDR3 is 14 residues. CDR3 sequence: CASSLRLSATEAFF.

The gene calls are TRBV5-1 and TRBJ2-7; no DNA is available, so the TRBD1 call from TCRdb remains unchecked. Germline CDR1 reads SGHRS; CDR2 reads YFSETQ. The CDR3 covers 14 residues. CDR3 sequence: CASSSRGLSGEQYF.

The genes are TRBV13 and TRBJ2-5; TCRdb's assignment of TRBD2 cannot be checked, as there is no DNA. The CDR3 consists of 15 residues. Germline lookup yields CDR1 PRHDT and CDR2 FYEKMQ (reference sequence). CDR3: CASSWGLVKPETQYF.

The chain joins TRBV20-1 to TRBJ1-2. The CDR3 totals 13 residues. Looked up from germline, CDR1 is DFQATT and CDR2 is SNEGSKA (reference sequence). This CDR3 is CSASRGISDGYTF.

The genes are TRBV5-1 and TRBJ1-4; there is no DNA to check the TCRdb D call of TRBD1. This CDR3 has 16 amino acids. Germline V gene data show CDR1 as SGHRS and CDR2 as YFSETQ. CDR3 sequence: CASSLEQGSPREKLFF.

The V and J genes are TRBV18 and TRBJ2-3; the TRBD1 assignment by TCRdb is unverifiable without DNA. The CDR3 totals 16 residues. The V gene's germline CDR1 is KGHSH and CDR2 LQKENI. This CDR3 is CASSRSGTEPTDTQYF.

The chain combines TRBV21-1 with TRBJ2-3. TRBV21-1 is tagged as a pseudogene. The CDR3 covers 15 residues. The CDR3 sequence: CATRDSDFSTDTQYF.

The chain links TRBV2 to TRBJ2-7; there is no DNA to check the TCRdb D call of TRBD1. The CDR3 covers 16 residues. CDR1 and CDR2 from the germline V gene are SNHLY and FYNNEI. The CDR3 protein is CASSAGTAFVSYEQYF.

V usage is TRBV3-1 and J usage is TRBJ2-1; TCRdb's D gene call, TRBD1, goes unchecked for lack of DNA. Germline V gene sequence: CDR1 LGHDT, CDR2 YNNKEL (reference sequence). This CDR3 contains 12 residues. CDR3 sequence reads: CASSRTGAEQFF.

The chain employs TRBV29-1 and TRBJ2-3; the TCRdb D gene call, TRBD1, has no DNA to confirm it. From germline, CDR1 is SQVTM and CDR2 ANQGSEA. The CDR3 consists of 16 residues. This CDR3 is CSVNGWRDRRPDTQYF.

This chain links TRBV12-3 or TRBV12-4 with TRBJ1-6. CDR3 size: 15 residues. CDR3 amino acids: CASCRGSSYNSPLHF.

The chain carries TRBV6-5 and TRBJ2-7; there is no DNA to check the TCRdb D call of TRBD1. CDR1 MNHEY and CDR2 SVGAGI come from the germline V gene. CDR3 size: 14 residues. This CDR3 reads CASSSDRGHDEQYF.

The J gene is TRBJ2-5, the V gene TRBV6-1. Germline values: CDR1 MNHNS, CDR2 SASEGT. CDR3 length: 16 amino acids. The CDR3 protein is CASSEPATRLMGTQYF.

The rearrangement joins TRBV13 to TRBJ2-7. CDR1 is PRHDT, CDR2 FYEKMQ, per germline (reference sequence). There are 11 residues in the CDR3. CDR3 amino acids: CASTQPYEQYF.

The J gene is TRBJ1-1, the V gene TRBV12-3 or TRBV12-4. The CDR3 has 13 amino acids. CDR3 residues: CASTVLLHSEAFF.

The V and J genes are TRBV7-8 and TRBJ2-1. The germline V gene encodes CDR1 SGHVS and CDR2 FQNEAQ. The CDR3 covers 16 residues. The CDR3 here is CASSQQPRASYNEQFF.

This sequence joins TRBV18 and TRBJ2-7; lacking DNA, the TRBD2 call made by TCRdb goes unchecked. CDR1 and CDR2 (germline): KGHSH, LQKENI. This CDR3 comprises 12 residues. CDR3 region: CASGGALNEQYF.

The V call is TRBV5-1, the J call TRBJ2-7; there is no DNA to check the TCRdb D call of TRBD1. This CDR3 spans 13 amino acids. Germline loops: CDR1 SGHRS, CDR2 YFSETQ. The chain's CDR3 is CASSPNSPGEQYF.

The V gene is TRBV7-9, the J gene TRBJ2-3; TCRdb designates TRBD2, a call that cannot be tested without DNA. This CDR3 is built from 20 residues. Germline loops: CDR1 SEHNR, CDR2 FQNEAQ (reference sequence). This chain's CDR3 is CASSLGGGSGPQQPQDTQYF.